Listed below are T cell receptor beta chains from one sample, sequenced in a study of cytomegalovirus exposure and HLA in healthy donors. Libraries were prepared by immunoSEQ multiplex PCR; TCRdb keeps only in-frame clonotypes and omits some of them. Of about 150,000 clones in the sample, around three quarters are singletons; the top ten hold roughly 1.6%. What was sequenced was PBMCs. These receptors were obtained from a man aged 40-50 years in good health and CMV-seronegative. CDR3s include the opening cysteine and the closing phenylalanine or tryptophan. The D gene is left open where the match is weak. Size is omitted from some rows. Given values are once, few, many or a class for expanded clones.

NA	TRBD1	TRBV19	TRBJ2-2	CASSTGTANTGELFF	TGTGCCAGTAGTACCGGGACAGCGAACACCGGGGAGCTGTTTTTT
NA	NA	TRBV9	TRBJ2-3	CASSVGADGDTQYF	TGTGCCAGCAGCGTAGGGGCCGATGGGGATACGCAGTATTTT
NA	TRBD1	TRBV10-2	TRBJ1-5	CATLDRAGNQPQHF	TGCGCCACCTTAGACAGGGCGGGCAATCAGCCCCAGCATTTT
NA	TRBD2	TRBV27	TRBJ2-5	CASSLRTSGMQETQYF	TGTGCCAGCAGTTTGAGGACTAGCGGGATGCAAGAGACCCAGTACTTC
once	NA	TRBV20-1	TRBJ2-1	CSAYPGKEQFF	TGCAGTGCTTACCCCGGTAAGGAGCAGTTCTTC
NA	TRBD1	TRBV19	TRBJ2-7	CASSRQGATYEQYF	TGTGCCAGTAGTAGACAGGGGGCTACCTACGAGCAGTACTTC
NA	NA	TRBV10-1	TRBJ2-3	CASSDFTDTQYF	TGCGCCAGCAGTGACTTCACAGATACGCAGTATTTT
NA	NA	TRBV5-1	TRBJ1-1	CASTLGAMNTEAFF	TGCGCCAGCACATTGGGCGCAATGAACACTGAAGCTTTCTTT
NA	TRBD2	TRBV11-2	TRBJ2-7	CASSLRGAAGGYEQYF	TGTGCCAGCAGCTTAAGGGGCGCAGCGGGAGGGTACGAGCAGTACTTC
NA	NA	TRBV9	TRBJ2-7	CASSVGRSSYEQYF	TGTGCCAGCAGCGTAGGCCGGAGCTCCTACGAGCAGTACTTC
NA	NA	TRBV19	TRBJ1-5	CASSISGGRNQPQHF	TGTGCCAGTAGTATCAGCGGAGGCAGGAATCAGCCCCAGCATTTT
NA	TRBD1	TRBV6-6	TRBJ1-2	CASNNPGQGFYYGYTF	TGTGCCAGCAATAACCCGGGACAGGGGTTTTACTATGGCTACACCTTC
NA	NA	TRBV10-3	TRBJ1-5	CAISAGAGQPQHF	TGTGCCATCAGCGCAGGGGCTGGTCAGCCCCAGCATTTT
NA	NA	TRBV2	TRBJ2-7	CASRRGYEQYF	TGTGCCAGCCGCAGGGGCTACGAGCAGTACTTC
NA	TRBD1	TRBV6-6	TRBJ1-4	CASSYLGQGTNEKLFF	TGTGCCAGCAGTTACTTGGGACAGGGGACTAATGAAAAACTGTTTTTT
NA	TRBD2	TRBV5-4	TRBJ2-3	CASSFGGGGTDTQYF	TGTGCCAGCAGCTTCGGGGGAGGGGGCACAGATACGCAGTATTTT
once	TRBD2	TRBV11-2	TRBJ2-1	CASSLDRSGSSYNEQFF	TGTGCCAGCAGCTTAGATCGCAGCGGGAGCTCCTACAATGAGCAGTTCTTC
NA	NA	TRBV25-1	TRBJ2-2	CASKIVGEDTGELFF	TGTGCCAGCAAGATCGTGGGGGAGGACACCGGGGAGCTGTTTTTT
NA	NA	TRBV19	TRBJ2-3	CATDTGIPDTQYF	TGTGCCACTGACACAGGGATTCCAGATACGCAGTATTTT
NA	TRBD1	TRBV6-6	TRBJ1-1	CASSYSTGTAQEAFF	TGTGCCAGCAGTTACTCCACTGGGACAGCTCAAGAAGCTTTCTTT
NA	NA	TRBV6-5	TRBJ1-4	CASSYSRGGVREKLFF	TGTGCCAGCAGTTACTCTCGCGGGGGCGTTAGGGAAAAACTGTTTTTT
NA	NA	TRBV18	TRBJ1-5	CASSLDKTQPQHF	TGTGCCAGCTCACTTGACAAGACTCAGCCCCAGCATTTT
NA	NA	TRBV7-2	TRBJ1-1	CASSLGQGAFF	TGTGCCAGCAGCTTAGGTCAGGGAGCTTTCTTT
NA	NA	TRBV19	TRBJ2-3	CASKGRRGTPPTQYF	TGTGCCAGTAAGGGGAGGCGGGGCACGCCTCCTACGCAGTATTTT
NA	TRBD2	TRBV5-1	TRBJ2-4	CASSIGASGPQGHIQYF	TGCGCCAGCAGCATTGGGGCTAGCGGACCACAAGGGCACATTCAGTACTTC
NA	NA	TRBV5-5	TRBJ2-3	CASSSWTSPSTDTQYF	TGTGCCAGCAGCTCGTGGACTTCCCCTAGCACAGATACGCAGTATTTT
NA	NA	TRBV2	TRBJ2-1	CASSEIRGEGEQFF	TGTGCCAGCAGTGAAATAAGGGGGGAGGGTGAGCAGTTCTTC
NA	NA	TRBV4-1	TRBJ2-1	CASSQEGSVAAGEDEQFF	TGCGCCAGCAGCCAAGAAGGATCGGTAGCGGCCGGAGAGGATGAGCAGTTCTTC
NA	NA	TRBV6-5	TRBJ1-2	CASTRQALDYGYTF	TGTGCCAGCACCCGACAGGCCCTGGACTATGGCTACACCTTC
NA	NA	TRBV7-8	TRBJ2-1	CASSLEWPSYNEQFF	TGTGCCAGCAGCTTAGAGTGGCCCTCCTACAATGAGCAGTTCTTC
NA	TRBD2	TRBV29-1	TRBJ2-1	CSFGGLAGGGDNEQFF	TGCAGCTTCGGGGGGCTAGCGGGAGGAGGGGACAATGAGCAGTTCTTC
NA	NA	TRBV6-1	TRBJ2-1	CASKSILGVNEQFF	TGTGCCAGCAAGAGCATCCTAGGAGTCAATGAGCAGTTCTTC
NA	TRBD1	TRBV9	TRBJ2-3	CASSVEQGQGTDTQYF	TGTGCCAGCAGCGTAGAGCAGGGACAGGGCACAGATACGCAGTATTTT
NA	NA	TRBV28	TRBJ2-4	CASSAPGLGAKNIQYF	TGTGCCAGCAGTGCTCCGGGACTGGGCGCCAAAAACATTCAGTACTTC
NA	TRBD1	TRBV19	TRBJ1-1	CASSFRDRGDTEAFF	TGTGCCAGTAGTTTCCGGGACAGGGGTGACACTGAAGCTTTCTTT
NA	TRBD1	TRBV18	TRBJ1-3	CASSPPGQTGNTIYF	TGTGCCAGCTCACCCCCGGGACAGACTGGAAACACCATATATTTT
NA	NA	TRBV5-1	TRBJ2-1	CASSFDAAGNEQFF	TGCGCCAGCAGCTTTGACGCCGCGGGGAATGAGCAGTTCTTC
NA	NA	TRBV10-2	TRBJ2-6	CASSKGVGVPDSGANVLTF	TGCGCCAGCAGTAAAGGGGTAGGGGTCCCGGACTCTGGGGCCAACGTCCTGACTTTC
few	NA	TRBV9	TRBJ2-1	CASSPGLHRGNEQFF	TGTGCCAGCAGCCCGGGACTCCATCGGGGAAATGAGCAGTTCTTC
NA	NA	TRBV10-2	TRBJ2-3	CASSGARASTDTQYF	TGCGCCAGCAGTGGGGCGAGGGCTAGCACAGATACGCAGTATTTT
few	NA	TRBV5-8	TRBJ2-1	CASSSLDYPWDEQFF	TGTGCCAGCAGCTCTCTAGATTACCCGTGGGATGAGCAGTTCTTC